A single sample is the source of the 20 T cell receptor beta chains below, sequenced in a study of cytomegalovirus exposure and HLA in healthy donors (dated by TCRdb to about 2017). The library was obtained by the immunoSEQ multiplex PCR assay. The multiplex PCR relied on a mix of 60 forward primers for TCR Vbeta segments and 13 reverse primers for TCR Jbeta segments. As stored in TCRdb, this immuneACCESS dataset retains in-frame rearrangements with V and J assigned. A fraction of the clones does not appear; measured against another copy, unresolved V genes explain less than half of the discrepancy, and the remainder lacks a known reason. The sample records more than 85,000 clones, over 75% of which are singletons. The biggest ten clones account for about 8.6% of the sample. The sequenced sample was PBMCs. These receptors originate from a woman aged 40 to 50 in good health and CMV-seropositive.

This rearrangement joins TRBV19 to TRBJ2-3; 13 bases map to TRBD2. Germline V gene data show CDR1 as LNHDA and CDR2 as SQIVND (reference sequence). This CDR3 is 16 amino acids long. V gave up 5 bases and J gave up 7 bases; unmatched junction bases: 9. The CDR3: CASSPKTSGGTHTQYF. CDR3 coding DNA: TGTGCCAGTAGTCCGAAGACTAGCGGGGGGACACATACGCAGTATTTT.

This clone was picked up one time. The V gene is TRBV15, the J gene TRBJ1-4, with D perhaps TRBD1 (5 bases). Trimming removed 5 bases at V and 5 bases at J, with 12 bases between. Germline CDR1 LNHNV, CDR2 YYDKDF (reference sequence). CDR3 size: 14 residues. The CDR3 here is CATSPGRKNEKLFF. The CDR3 DNA reads TGTGCCACCAGCCCAGGGCGTAAAAATGAAAAACTGTTTTTT.

A few counts support this clone. The genes are TRBV29-1 and TRBJ2-5; 7 nucleotides line up with TRBD1. The CDR3 is 15 residues long. The J segment lost 5 bases and the V segment lost 6 bases, leaving 15 bases of the junction unmatched. Germline CDR1 and CDR2: SQVTM and ANQGSEA. The CDR3 spells CSVERATGDWETQYF. The CDR3 nucleotides are TGCAGCGTCGAAAGAGCCACAGGGGATTGGGAGACCCAGTACTTC.

The gene calls are TRBV4-1 and TRBJ2-2; D is ambiguous. The germline V gene has CDR1 MGHRA and CDR2 YSYEKL. The V end lost 3 bases, the J end lost 6 bases, and 14 bases lay between the germline ends. This CDR3 spans 15 amino acids. CDR3 in amino acids: CASSHIGRSSGELFF. CDR3 sequence (DNA): TGCGCCAGCAGCCATATTGGCCGATCCTCCGGGGAGCTGTTTTTT.

The chain links TRBV27 to TRBJ1-5; TRBD1 matches at 7 bases. Germline CDR1 MNHEY, CDR2 SMNVEV (reference sequence). Trimming at V came to 6 bases and at J to 7 bases, leaving 3 bases not matched to a gene. CDR3 length equals 12 residues. CDR3 residues: CASRNRGQPQHF. Here the CDR3 DNA reads TGTGCCAGCAGAAACAGGGGACAGCCCCAGCATTTT.

In its sample, this clone was seen a few times. The CDR3 DNA is TGTGCCAGCAGAAACAGGGGTTCCTACGAGCAGTACTTC. This codes for CASRNRGSYEQYF. The V call is TRBV2, the J call TRBJ2-7, with 7 bases aligning to TRBD1. Trimming at V came to 6 bases and at J to 1 base, leaving 3 bases not matched to a gene. There are 13 residues in the CDR3. Germline values: CDR1 SNHLY, CDR2 FYNNEI.

The chain couples TRBV11-1 to TRBJ1-1; D is perhaps TRBD1 (5 bases). The CDR3 extends over 12 amino acids. CDR1 is SGHAT and CDR2 is FQDESV in the germline V gene (reference sequence). Trimming cost V 4 bases and J 7 bases, with 10 bases left between them. The DNA for the CDR3 is TGTGCCAGCAGCTGGGGGGAATATGAAGCTTTCTTT. Translating it yields CASSWGEYEAFF.

This clone turned up a few times. The chain is built from TRBV28 and TRBJ1-6, with D hard to call. V was cut by 3 bases and J by 2 bases, with 11 bases left in between. The CDR3 spans 16 residues. Germline-derived CDR1 and CDR2 are MDHEN and SYDVKM. In nucleotides, the CDR3 is TGTGCCAGCAGTTTCCCCTTCGGAGCCTATAATTCACCCCTCCACTTT. It is translated as CASSFPFGAYNSPLHF.

J is TRBJ1-5 and V is TRBV18; D is possibly TRBD1 (5 bases). This CDR3 has 14 residues. Germline V gives CDR1 KGHSH, CDR2 LQKENI. Trimming took off 5 bases at V and 5 bases at J, with 13 bases between the two ends. The CDR3 DNA is TGTGCCAGCTCAGGGGGGAACGCCCATCAGCCCCAGCATTTT. It translates to CASSGGNAHQPQHF.

The chain links TRBV7-9 to TRBJ1-4, with TRBD1 as a possible D gene (6 bases). V lost 5 bases and J 6 bases, leaving 13 bases between the germline ends. Germline V lookup: CDR1 SEHNR, CDR2 FQNEAQ (reference sequence). The CDR3 sequence is 14 residues long. The CDR3 spells CASSQQGIYEKLFF. The CDR3 coding sequence is TGTGCCAGCAGCCAACAGGGTATCTATGAAAAACTGTTTTTT.

This clone was counted only a few times. The CDR3 loop reads CASSYFAGSSYEQYF. The CDR3 bases are TGTGCCAGCAGTTACTTTGCGGGAAGCTCCTACGAGCAGTACTTC. This chain links TRBV6-5 with TRBJ2-7, with a possible D match to TRBD2 (6 bases). Germline assignment: CDR1 MNHEY and CDR2 SVGAGI. V lost 1 base and J lost 0, with 10 bases in between. The CDR3 covers 15 residues.

This clone has a handful of counts. This chain connects TRBV7-2 to TRBJ2-7; maybe TRBD1 (6 bases). CDR1 SGHTA and CDR2 FQGNSA come from the germline V gene. The length of the CDR3 is 14 residues. Deletions cut 1 base from V and 1 base from J, with 8 bases between. The DNA for the CDR3 is TGTGCCAGCAGCTTAGACAGGGTATCCTACGAGCAGTACTTC. The encoded protein is CASSLDRVSYEQYF.

The V gene is TRBV11-2, the J gene TRBJ1-6, with TRBD1 as a possible D gene (6 bases). V shed 0 bases and J shed 13 bases, with 7 bases lying between them. Germline-derived CDR1 and CDR2 are SGHAT and FQNNGV. The CDR3 loop spans 12 amino acids. CDR3 nucleotide sequence: TGTGCCAGCAGCTTAGAACAGGGTCCCCTCCACTTT. It specifies CASSLEQGPLHF.

The genes are TRBV2 and TRBJ2-3, with D perhaps TRBD2 (7 bases). The CDR3 consists of 16 residues. V lost 11 bases, J lost 5 bases, and 26 bases lay in between. CDR1 and CDR2 from the germline V gene are SNHLY and FYNNEI. CDR3 region: CASANRSRGPGDTQYF. DNA for the CDR3: TGTGCCTCCGCCAATCGGTCGCGGGGGCCGGGAGATACGCAGTATTTT.

This chain links TRBV5-4 with TRBJ2-1; no clear D gene. Germline CDR1 SGHNT, CDR2 YYREEE (reference sequence). CDR3 length: 13 residues. V lost 0 bases and J 6 bases, leaving 7 bases between the germline ends. The CDR3 loop reads CASSLVQFNEQFF. CDR3 coding DNA: TGTGCCAGCAGCTTGGTTCAGTTCAATGAGCAGTTCTTC.

This clone has only one observation. The chain employs TRBV19 and TRBJ2-5; 7 nucleotides match TRBD2. Trimming took 5 bases from V and 5 from J; bases not matched to a gene: 17. Germline CDR1 is LNHDA and CDR2 is SQIVND (reference sequence). CDR3 length equals 17 residues. The DNA for the CDR3 is TGTGCCAGTAGTCCAATTCGGGGGGAGGCCGATTACGAGACCCAGTACTTC. Translation gives CASSPIRGEADYETQYF.

The chain recombines TRBV23-1 with TRBJ2-7; 9 positions match TRBD1. TRBV23-1 qualifies as an ORF whose function is uncertain. CDR3 size: 15 residues. J gave up 5 bases and V 5 bases, and 10 bases lay outside the gene matches. CDR3 coding DNA: TGCGCCAGCAGTTTGAAGGGGGACAGGGACCACGAGCAGTACTTC. Translating gives CASSLKGDRDHEQYF.

The gene calls are TRBV7-6 and TRBJ1-6; 9 bases align to TRBD1. J gave up 4 bases and V 6 bases, and 4 bases lay outside the gene matches. The CDR3 extends over 15 amino acids. Germline values: CDR1 SGHVS, CDR2 FNYEAQ. In DNA form, the CDR3 reads TGTGCCAGCAGGGCCGGGACAGGGTATAATTCACCCCTCCACTTT. It encodes CASRAGTGYNSPLHF.

The chain has TRBV6-5 and TRBJ1-1; D remains ambiguous. The germline V gene encodes CDR1 MNHEY and CDR2 SVGAGI. The CDR3 totals 14 residues. The V end was cut by 2 bases, the J end by 5 bases, with 12 bases between. The CDR3 here is CASSYGSRGTEAFF. CDR3 nucleotide sequence: TGTGCCAGCAGTTACGGGTCTCGGGGAACTGAAGCTTTCTTT.

This clone has only a few counts. V is TRBV19 and J is TRBJ1-1, with 7 nucleotides matching TRBD1. V was pared by 4 bases and J by 6 bases, with 5 bases of the junction left unmatched. CDR1 LNHDA and CDR2 SQIVND come from the germline V gene (reference sequence). The CDR3 has 13 residues. CDR3 nucleotide sequence: TGTGCCAGTAGTACCCGGGACAGTCCTGAAGCTTTCTTT. Residues: CASSTRDSPEAFF. Variable domain in full (rest from reference TRBV19 and TRBJ1-1): DGGITQSPKYLFRKEGQNVTLSCEQNLNHDAMYWYRQDPGQGLRLIYYSQIVNDFQKGDIAEGYSVSREKKESFPLTVTSAQKNPTAFYLCASSTRDSPEAFFGQGTRLTVV.